The present T cell receptor beta chain was sequenced within a study of T cell repertoires in cytomegalovirus infection. For the study at large: Indicated by public TCR beta signatures were CMV infection and matching HLA type.

Study outcomes and limitations: Based on cumulative public TCR beta family frequency, carriers of CMV plus the relevant HLA were identified.

TCRdb re-called the reads through MiXCR, storing one row per CDR3 protein. The sample has approximately 910,000 distinct CDR3 sequences; about a third are singletons. This clonotype was seen only once. What it binds is unknown. This CDR3 contains 13 residues. Germline V CDR1 and CDR2: SGDLS, YYNGEE. The germline V and J ends were trimmed by 5 bases and 6 bases, with 11 bases remaining between them. This chain links TRBV9 with TRBJ2-2; D is ambiguous. This specimen was cultured CD8+ T cells from PBMCs, taken from culture after CMV antigen stimulation. This receptor was obtained from a human donor in good health (CMV status not recorded). Some clones in this sample may be carry-over from other donors' samples. The CDR3 DNA reads TGTGCCAGCAGTCATCATGGGCCCGGGGAGCTGTTTTTT. Its translation is CASSHHGPGELFF.